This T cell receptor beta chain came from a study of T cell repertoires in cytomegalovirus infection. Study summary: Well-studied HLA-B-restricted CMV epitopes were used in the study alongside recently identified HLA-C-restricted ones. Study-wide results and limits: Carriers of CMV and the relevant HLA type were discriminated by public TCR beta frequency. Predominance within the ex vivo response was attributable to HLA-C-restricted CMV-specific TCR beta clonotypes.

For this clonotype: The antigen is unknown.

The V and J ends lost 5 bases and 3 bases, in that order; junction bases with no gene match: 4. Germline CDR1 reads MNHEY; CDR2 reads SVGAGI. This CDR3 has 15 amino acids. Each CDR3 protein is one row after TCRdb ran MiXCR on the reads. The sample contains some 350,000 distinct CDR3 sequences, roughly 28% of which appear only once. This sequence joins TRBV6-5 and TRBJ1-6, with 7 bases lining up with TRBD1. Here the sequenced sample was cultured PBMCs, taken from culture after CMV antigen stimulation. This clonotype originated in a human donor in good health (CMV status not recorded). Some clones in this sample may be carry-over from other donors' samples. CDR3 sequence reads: CASSITGDYNSPLHF. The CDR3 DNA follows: TGTGCCAGCAGTATCACAGGGGACTATAATTCACCCCTCCACTTT.